Below are 11 T cell receptor beta chains sequenced from a single sample in a study of blood T cell repertoires in COVID-19. Sequencing used immunoSEQ multiplex PCR; TCRdb keeps in-frame clones, though not all of them. The sample yields almost 100,000 clones, approximately 86% seen once. The sequenced material came from peripheral blood. The receptors originated from a man over 45 with acute or convalescent COVID-19.

V usage is TRBV14 and J usage is TRBJ2-1; 8 bases map to TRBD2. Germline values: CDR1 SGHDN, CDR2 FVKESK. The CDR3 runs to 13 residues. V lost 4 bases, J lost 8 bases, and 4 bases stayed unmatched. CDR3 nucleotide sequence: TGTGCCAGCAGCCGTAGCGGGGCCTATGAGCAGTTCTTC. As protein: CASSRSGAYEQFF.

The V and J genes are TRBV30 and TRBJ2-1, with D tentatively TRBD1 (7 bases). V lost 4 bases to trimming and J lost 10 bases, with 23 bases between them. In germline, CDR1 is GTSNPN, CDR2 SVGIG (reference sequence). This CDR3 region has 15 residues. The CDR3 loop is CAWKKDGSSGGEQFF. The DNA for the CDR3 is TGTGCCTGGAAGAAGGACGGGAGCTCAGGGGGGGAGCAGTTCTTC.

The chain's CDR3 is CASSLRLAGGQREQFF. The CDR3 region has the DNA TGTGCCAGCAGCTTGCGTCTAGCGGGAGGGCAGAGGGAGCAGTTCTTC. The J gene is TRBJ2-1, the V gene TRBV5-4; 12 bases are shared with TRBD2. CDR3 length: 16 amino acids. The V gene's germline CDR1 is SGHNT and CDR2 YYREEE (reference sequence). V was clipped by 1 base and J by 10 bases; unmatched bases: 9.

V is TRBV3-1 (or the pseudogene TRBV3-2) and J is TRBJ2-7; possibly TRBD2 for D (6 bases). The CDR3 runs to 14 residues. Germline CDR1 and CDR2: LGHDT and YNNKEL (reference sequence). The V gene lost 5 bases and the J gene lost 2 bases, with 13 bases spanning the gap. CDR3 residues: CASSSGTPPYEQYF. The CDR3 nucleotides read TGTGCCAGCAGCTCCGGGACTCCTCCCTACGAGCAGTACTTC.

The chain uses TRBV29-1 and TRBJ1-5, with a tentative D call TRBD1 (6 bases). Looked up from germline, CDR1 is SQVTM and CDR2 is ANQGSEA. CDR3 length: 16 residues. V gave up 5 bases and J gave up 2 bases, with 19 bases separating them. The CDR3 region is CSVKLIGGGGNQPQHF. CDR3 coding DNA: TGCAGCGTTAAATTAATAGGGGGTGGGGGCAATCAGCCCCAGCATTTT.

The chain carries TRBV12-5 and TRBJ2-1, with 10 bases aligning to TRBD2. Germline CDR1 is LGHNT and CDR2 is FRNRAP. The CDR3 covers 17 residues. V gave up 3 bases and J gave up 5 bases; unmatched junction bases: 10. The CDR3 DNA is TGTGCTAGTGGTTTCCGCCGAACTAGCGGGACCGACAATGAGCAGTTCTTC. It translates to CASGFRRTSGTDNEQFF.

This chain links TRBV15 with TRBJ2-7; 7 bases match TRBD1. The J segment lost 2 bases and the V segment lost 2 bases, leaving 6 bases of the junction unmatched. Looked up from germline, CDR1 is LNHNV and CDR2 is YYDKDF (reference sequence). The CDR3 is made up of 15 amino acids. The CDR3 spells CATSRTGTATYEQYF. As DNA, the CDR3 is TGTGCCACCAGCAGAACAGGGACAGCCACCTACGAGCAGTACTTC.

The chain uses TRBV5-4 and TRBJ2-1, with D possibly matching TRBD2 (5 bases). V was clipped by 4 bases and J by 8 bases, with 19 bases between them. This CDR3 has 15 residues. Looked up from germline, CDR1 is SGHNT and CDR2 is YYREEE (reference sequence). The CDR3 sequence: CASSEERTIGDEQFF. The CDR3 DNA sequence: TGTGCCAGCAGCGAAGAAAGAACTATCGGGGATGAGCAGTTCTTC.

The chain carries TRBV10-1 and TRBJ2-1; possibly TRBD2 for D (6 bases). Trimming took off 5 bases at V and 10 bases at J, with 15 bases between the two ends. The germline V gene encodes CDR1 WNHNN and CDR2 SYGVQD (reference sequence). CDR3 length: 13 amino acids. The CDR3 loop is CASSKYRDSEQFF. CDR3 sequence (DNA): TGCGCCAGCAGTAAATACCGGGACTCGGAGCAGTTCTTC.

The J gene is TRBJ2-7, the V gene TRBV15; TRBD1 might be the D (5 bases). The CDR3 sequence is 14 residues long. The germline V gene encodes CDR1 LNHNV and CDR2 YYDKDF (reference sequence). V lost 0 bases and J lost 4, with 10 bases in between. As DNA, the CDR3 is TGTGCCACCAGCAGAGACACAGGAAGGTACGAGCAGTACTTC. Its protein product is CATSRDTGRYEQYF. Filled out from reference TRBV15 and TRBJ2-7, the complete variable domain reads DAMVIQNPRYQVTQFGKPVTLSCSQTLNHNVMYWYQQKSSQAPKLLFHYYDKDFNNEADTPDNFQSRRPNTSFCFLDIRSPGLGDTAMYLCATSRDTGRYEQYFGPGTRLTVT.

The chain employs TRBV2 and TRBJ2-7, with 8 bases matching TRBD1. Germline loops: CDR1 SNHLY, CDR2 FYNNEI. The V gene end was trimmed by 6 bases and the J gene end by 5 bases; junction bases not matched to a gene: 6. This CDR3 has 13 residues. The CDR3 spells CASRGTGHHEQYF. CDR3 nucleotides: TGTGCCAGCAGGGGGACAGGACACCACGAGCAGTACTTC.